This passage covers 12 T cell receptor beta chains from one sample sequenced in a study of cytomegalovirus exposure and HLA in healthy donors. PCR used 60 Vbeta primers and 13 Jbeta primers. TCRdb's table, derived via immunoSEQ multiplex PCR, lists solely in-frame clones and lacks some. The sample holds about 90,000 clones, just over 65% seen once. Material for sequencing was PBMCs. The receptors shown here come from a man aged 25-40 years in good health and CMV-seronegative.

The chain joins TRBV7-9 to TRBJ2-1; D gene uncertain. CDR3 length: 16 residues. V lost 4 bases, J lost 0 bases, and 13 bases lay in between. Germline V gene data show CDR1 as SEHNR and CDR2 as FQNEAQ (reference sequence). The CDR3 nucleotides are TGTGCCAGCAGCTCTACGAGGCGCTCCTCCTACAATGAGCAGTTCTTC. Translated: CASSSTRRSSYNEQFF.

A note on this clone: Other nucleotide sequences from this sample produce the same CDR3. The CDR3 DNA follows: TGCGCCAGCAGCCAAGAAGGTTTGTCGGGGTTGGAGGAAGCTTTCTTT. Translated: CASSQEGLSGLEEAFF. The chain employs TRBV4-1 and TRBJ1-1; D not resolved. Looked up from germline, CDR1 is MGHRA and CDR2 is YSYEKL. The CDR3 sequence is 16 residues long. Between the trimmed V and J ends, which lost 0 bases and 8 bases, there was a span of 19 bases.

CDR3: CASSLGWGSNSPLHF. The CDR3 DNA reads as TGTGCCAGCAGCTTGGGTTGGGGCAGTAATTCACCCCTCCACTTT. The J gene is TRBJ1-6, the V gene TRBV5-4, with D tentatively TRBD1 (5 bases). Germline V gene lookup returns CDR1 SGHNT and CDR2 YYREEE (reference sequence). The CDR3 has 15 amino acids. Trimming took off 0 bases at V and 6 bases at J, with 10 bases between the two ends.

This rearrangement joins TRBV18 to TRBJ1-1; 10 bases are shared with TRBD1. Per germline, CDR1 KGHSH and CDR2 LQKENI. Unmatched junction bases numbered 4, after V lost 6 bases and J lost 3 bases. This CDR3 spans 14 amino acids. The DNA for the CDR3 is TGTGCCAGCTCGATGGACAGGGGGTACACTGAAGCTTTCTTT. This gives the protein CASSMDRGYTEAFF.

The chain combines TRBV6-5 with TRBJ1-4; D might be TRBD1 (6 bases). Trimming stripped 5 bases from V and 3 bases from J, with 7 bases between. The germline CDR1 and CDR2 sequences are MNHEY and SVGAGI. The CDR3 contains 13 residues. The CDR3 DNA reads TGTGCCAGCAGTGGACAGCCTAATGAAAAACTGTTTTTT. Protein product: CASSGQPNEKLFF.

This clone was seen just once. This chain links TRBV30 with TRBJ2-1; D is possibly TRBD1 (5 bases). The V and J ends lost 0 bases and 10 bases respectively, with 10 bases between them. This CDR3 is built from 12 residues. Germline V gene sequence: CDR1 GTSNPN, CDR2 SVGIG (reference sequence). The CDR3: CAWSVRDREQFF. Here the CDR3 DNA reads TGTGCCTGGAGTGTCAGAGACAGAGAGCAGTTCTTC.

The chain combines TRBV18 with TRBJ2-7; the D is unclear. The CDR3 length is 14 residues. Germline CDR1 KGHSH, CDR2 LQKENI. The ends were cut back, 3 bases at V and 0 bases at J, with 9 bases in the middle. This CDR3 is CASSPAESSYEQYF. CDR3 in DNA: TGTGCCAGCTCACCGGCGGAGAGCTCCTACGAGCAGTACTTC.

The chain recombines TRBV10-2 with TRBJ2-3; D gene unclear. The germline V and J ends were trimmed by 0 bases and 1 base, with 8 bases remaining between them. Germline V gene sequence: CDR1 WSHSY, CDR2 SAAADI. The CDR3 is made up of 15 amino acids. CDR3 protein: CASSESPSGTDTQYF. Written as DNA, the CDR3 is TGCGCCAGCAGTGAGTCCCCCTCCGGCACAGATACGCAGTATTTT.

This clone was recorded a few times. CDR3 region: CASSQPDRVNWGYTF. In nucleotides, the CDR3 is TGTGCCAGCAGCCAGCCGGACAGGGTGAATTGGGGCTACACCTTC. The chain is built from TRBV4-2 and TRBJ1-2; 8 positions agree with TRBD1. CDR3 length equals 15 residues. The germline V gene encodes CDR1 LGHNA and CDR2 YNFKEQ. V trimming: 3 bases; J trimming: 8 bases; junction bases outside the gene matches: 11.

The V call is TRBV27, the J call TRBJ1-1; a weak D match, TRBD1 (6 bases). The CDR3 totals 13 residues. Trimming cost V 5 bases and J 4 bases, with 11 bases left between them. Germline V gives CDR1 MNHEY, CDR2 SMNVEV (reference sequence). Here the CDR3 DNA reads TGTGCCAGCAGTCGCGCAGGGGCCACTGAAGCTTTCTTT. Protein: CASSRAGATEAFF.

The chain combines TRBV10-3 with TRBJ1-4; D not resolved. Trimming took 0 bases from V and 8 from J, leaving 19 bases between them. The CDR3 is 17 residues long. Per the germline V gene, CDR1 is ENHRY and CDR2 is SYGVKD. The CDR3 sequence is CAISESRRRRGREKLFF. The CDR3 DNA reads TGTGCCATCAGTGAGTCGAGACGGAGACGCGGGCGGGAAAAACTGTTTTTT.

The V gene is TRBV29-1, the J gene TRBJ2-2; D not certain. Trimming took off 4 bases at V and 1 base at J, with 7 bases between the two ends. CDR3 size: 13 residues. Germline values: CDR1 SQVTM, CDR2 ANQGSEA. The CDR3: CSVAGQNTGELFF. The CDR3 region has the DNA TGCAGCGTTGCAGGCCAGAACACCGGGGAGCTGTTTTTT.